The rows below give T cell receptor beta chains drawn from one sample of a study of T cell responses to AZD1222 COVID-19 vaccine. Using immunoSEQ multiplex PCR, the repertoire was profiled, and TCRdb retains in-frame clones only, with some absent. The sample has 150,000 to 160,000 clones; 90% are singletons. Sample: peripheral blood, taken 28 days after the second AZD1222 dose. The receptors shown here come from an adult who received the AZD1222 COVID-19 vaccine. Both conserved end residues are part of each CDR3. A D gene is named only where the DNA matches it firmly. Size is omitted from some rows. Given values are once, few, many or a class for expanded clones.

d_call,v_call,clone_size,j_call,cdr3_nt,cdr3_aa
.,TRBV2,.,TRBJ1-2,TGTGCCAGCAGTGATGGCCCTCGAGGGGTGAGCTATGGCTACACCTTC,CASSDGPRGVSYGYTF
TRBD2,TRBV27,.,TRBJ2-1,TGTGCCAGCAGTTTCTCGCCGACTAGCGGGTTGTACAATGAGCAGTTCTTC,CASSFSPTSGLYNEQFF
.,TRBV11-2,.,TRBJ1-2,TGTGCCAGCAGCTTAGGGCAGGGGCACTATGGCTACACCTTC,CASSLGQGHYGYTF
.,TRBV27,.,TRBJ1-2,TGTGCCAGCAGTTTACGCCGGCAGGACTATGGCTACACCTTC,CASSLRRQDYGYTF
TRBD2,TRBV28,once,TRBJ2-7,TGTGCCAGCAGTTTATTTCGGGACTATCTGGATGGTTCGGCTACGGGCGAGCAGTACTTC,CASSLFRDYLDGSATGEQYF
TRBD2,TRBV4-1,.,TRBJ2-7,TGCGCCAGCAGCCAAGTTCTTCTAGCGGGTACCTACGAGCAGTACTTC,CASSQVLLAGTYEQYF
TRBD1,TRBV6-5,.,TRBJ1-4,TGTGCCAGCAGACTCGGGACAGGGTCTGAAAAACTGTTTTTT,CASRLGTGSEKLFF
.,TRBV9,.,TRBJ1-6,TGTGCCAGCAGCACCAAGGGGGATAATTCACCCCTCCACTTT,CASSTKGDNSPLHF
.,TRBV4-1,.,TRBJ2-2,TGCGCCAGCAGCCACATTAGCGGCCCGGACACCGGGGAGCTGTTTTTT,CASSHISGPDTGELFF
.,TRBV6-5,.,TRBJ2-7,TGTGCCAGCAGTTACTATGGGGAATTCTCCTACGAGCAGTACTTC,CASSYYGEFSYEQYF
TRBD1,TRBV19,.,TRBJ2-6,TGTGCCAGTAGCCTCCGCGACAGGGTAAGGTCTGGGGCCAACGTCCTGACTTTC,CASSLRDRVRSGANVLTF
.,TRBV25-1,.,TRBJ1-2,TGTGCCAGCGGATCCGGGACACCTCTATCGGGCTACACCTTC,CASGSGTPLSGYTF
.,TRBV28,once,TRBJ1-5,TGTGCCAGCAGTGACCAGGCGTGGGAAAAGCAGCCCCAGCATTTT,CASSDQAWEKQPQHF
.,TRBV20-1,.,TRBJ2-4,TGCAGTGCTAATGACAGAAACATTCAGTACTTC,CSANDRNIQYF
.,TRBV5-1,once,TRBJ2-5,TGCGCCAGCAGCTTTCGGGGGGCGGAGGGAGAGACCCAGTACTTC,CASSFRGAEGETQYF
.,TRBV7-9,few,TRBJ2-7,TGTGCCAGCAGCTCACAGAGGGAGGCTCGCCTGGACGAGCAGTACTTC,CASSSQREARLDEQYF
TRBD1,TRBV7-9,.,TRBJ1-5,TGTGCCAGCAGCTTAGGGACAGGGAGGAATCAGCCCCAGCATTTT,CASSLGTGRNQPQHF
.,TRBV7-3,.,TRBJ1-5,TGTGCCAGCAGCTTAAAATTCGATCAGCCCCAGCATTTT,CASSLKFDQPQHF
TRBD1,TRBV28,.,TRBJ1-4,TGTGCCAGCAGCAGCCCTGGGACAGGGGAAAATGAAAAACTGTTTTTT,CASSSPGTGENEKLFF
.,TRBV18,.,TRBJ1-6,TGTGCCAGCTCACCAGGGGCGTATAGTTCACCCCTCCACTTT,CASSPGAYSSPLHF
TRBD1,TRBV7-2,.,TRBJ1-6,TGTGCCAGCAGTCGACAGGGGGCGGATAATTCACCCCTCCACTTT,CASSRQGADNSPLHF
.,TRBV7-9,.,TRBJ1-4,TGTGCCAGCAGCGGAAGCGGTCATAATGAAAAACTGTTTTTT,CASSGSGHNEKLFF
.,TRBV12-3/TRBV12-4,.,TRBJ1-1,TGTGCCAGCAGTGGTGATGGCACTGAAGCTTTCTTT,CASSGDGTEAFF